The TCR beta chain under discussion was sequenced for a study of metastatic and nonmetastatic thyroid tumors. Overall study context: Across peripheral blood and tumor or nodule tissue samples taken from malignant and benign thyroid patients, the repertoires were compared with one another. The study, taken as a whole, reports: Reported TCR beta diversity, measured in blood and tumor, was significantly higher for malignant thyroid tumors than for benign nodules.

Concerning this clone itself: Antigen unknown. One junction end does not reproduce the germline sequence, and a read error may be involved.

Among the patients, none had received any treatment before thyroid surgery. From germline, CDR1 is MNHNS and CDR2 SASEGT. CDR3 length: 12 residues. Original data processing: CDR3 differences across clinicopathological groups were used to build a distant-metastasis classifier for papillary thyroid cancer. With MiXCR, TCRdb reprocessed the PCR reads. TCRdb, not the authors, supplied the V and J calls. Of around 12,000 clones in the sample, 31% were seen once. Sequencing used tumor tissue. The receptor was derived from a female donor with papillary thyroid cancer or a benign thyroid nodule (not recorded which). Some clones in this sample may be carry-over from other donors' samples. The V gene is TRBV6-1, the J gene TRBJ1-1, with D unresolved. The CDR3 here is CASARGGTEAFF. CDR3 bases: TGTGCCAGCGCCCGGGGAGGCACTGAAGCATTCTTT.